This entry describes one T cell receptor beta chain. These data belong to a study of a mutant IDH1 vaccine in newly diagnosed glioma. Germline V lookup: CDR1 SEHNR, CDR2 FQNEAQ (reference sequence). This CDR3 spans 15 amino acids. V was pared by 4 bases and J by 3 bases, with 13 bases between. The sample's time point: baseline, week 1 (first vaccination visit). Documented treatment: pre-vaccination baseline after standard-of-care therapy. The repertoire was sequenced with immunoSEQ multiplex PCR; TCRdb's copy has only in-frame clones and lacks some. The sample lists 12,000 to 15,000 clones, approximately 92% occurring once.

This specimen was PBMCs, taken from a glioma patient treated with radiotherapy, temozolomide or both. J is TRBJ1-5 and V is TRBV7-9; a weak D match, TRBD1 (5 bases). The sequence was collected from a woman in her thirties or forties with glioma. Some clones in this sample may be carry-over from other donors' samples. The CDR3 region is CASSSTGTNNQPQHF. CDR3 DNA sequence: TGTGCCAGCAGCTCAACCGGGACCAACAATCAGCCCCAGCATTTT.